Presented here are 13 T cell receptor beta chains from one specimen sequenced in a study of CD8+CD57+ T cells in acquired aplastic anemia. Genomic DNA, serving as template, underwent TCR beta VDJ and CDR3 profiling. Via MiXCR, TCRdb re-called the reads, giving one row per CDR3 protein. The sample records under 350,000 distinct CDR3 sequences, roughly 53% being singletons. Previously, flow cytometry had revealed CD8+CD57+ cell expansion in the patients chosen for sequencing. The sample was sorted CD4+, CD8+, or CD8+CD57+ T cells (not recorded which) from PBMCs. All receptors come from a human donor with aplastic anemia.

The V call is TRBV24-1, the J call TRBJ1-2, with a possible D match to TRBD1 (5 bases). Germline V CDR1 and CDR2: KGHDR, SFDVKD. This CDR3 spans 13 amino acids. V lost 0 bases and J 8 bases, leaving 9 bases between the germline ends. This CDR3 is CATSDLIGTGYTF. The CDR3 DNA is TGTGCCACCAGTGATTTGATTGGGACCGGCTACACCTTC.

About this clonotype itself: This is likely a read error, given that the CDR3 carries no conserved phenylalanine or tryptophan at its end. The DNA is left out, because the CDR3 cannot be placed on it with certainty; the CDR3 is given as TCRdb lists it. V and J are TRBV5-5 and TRBJ2-7; the DNA was not compared with TRBD2, the D call given in the table. Inclusive of both ends, the CDR3 amounts to 9 amino acids. CDR1 is SGHKS, CDR2 YYEKEE, per germline (reference sequence). The CDR3 loop is CASSKGLAG.

Concerning this clonotype itself: Lacking the conserved final phenylalanine or tryptophan, this CDR3 likely reflects a read error. No DNA is shown, since the ends of the CDR3 on it are uncertain; the CDR3 is the one TCRdb lists. This chain links TRBV5-1 with TRBJ1-2; no check of the table's D call, TRBD1, against the DNA was made. The germline V gene has CDR1 SGHRS and CDR2 YFSETQ. With termini counted, the CDR3 has 13 amino acids. The CDR3 here is CASSEGQSRWLHL.

This clonotype came up many times. V and J are TRBV3-1 and TRBJ2-1; 11 bases are a match to TRBD2. Germline V CDR1 and CDR2: LGHDT, YNNKEL (reference sequence). Trimming cost V 1 base and J 8 bases; bases outside gene matches: 4. The CDR3 sequence is 15 residues long. CDR3 sequence (DNA): TGTGCCAGCAGCCAAGCACTAGCGGGAGACTATGAGCAGTTCTTC. Encoded protein: CASSQALAGDYEQFF.

This clonotype was counted only a few times. The CDR3 protein is CASSQLKGEAFF. The CDR3 DNA reads as TGTGCCAGCAGCCAACTGAAGGGTGAAGCTTTCTTT. V usage is TRBV7-8 and J usage is TRBJ1-1; D remains ambiguous. The CDR3 runs to 12 residues. V gave up 5 bases and J gave up 7 bases, with 11 bases separating them. The germline CDR1 and CDR2 sequences are SGHVS and FQNEAQ.

The chain links TRBV10-3 to TRBJ2-6; the match to TRBD2 covers 9 bases. CDR1 is ENHRY, CDR2 SYGVKD, per germline. V dropped 4 bases and J dropped 4; count of bases not matched to a gene: 2. The CDR3 loop spans 15 amino acids. CDR3 sequence (DNA): TGTGCCATCAGTGGCGGGACTAGCGGGGCCAACGTCCTGACTTTC. Its translation: CAISGGTSGANVLTF.

This sequence joins TRBV7-8 and TRBJ1-3; D is ambiguous. The CDR3 covers 16 residues. Germline values: CDR1 SGHVS, CDR2 FQNEAQ. Trimming stripped 0 bases from V and 1 base from J, with 10 bases between. The CDR3 loop reads CASSLAVGWSGNTIYF. DNA for the CDR3: TGTGCCAGCAGCTTAGCGGTCGGCTGGTCTGGAAACACCATATATTTT.

The J gene is TRBJ2-2, the V gene TRBV25-1; maybe TRBD1 (6 bases). CDR1 and CDR2 (germline): MGHDK, SYGVNS. V shed 8 bases and J shed 0 bases, with 13 bases lying between them. This CDR3 comprises 15 residues. In nucleotides, the CDR3 is TGTGCCAGCTCGAGACAGGATCCGAACACCGGGGAGCTGTTTTTT. Its protein product is CASSRQDPNTGELFF.

J is TRBJ1-3 and V is TRBV29-1, with unresolved D. V was cut by 5 bases and J by 15 bases, with 26 bases left in between. This CDR3 is 14 amino acids long. The V gene's germline CDR1 is SQVTM and CDR2 ANQGSEA. CDR3 region: CSVTIRQALETPYF. CDR3 DNA: TGCAGCGTTACCATACGTCAAGCTCTGGAAACACCATATTTT.

About this clonotype itself: A junction boundary mismatches the germline segment, possibly from a read error. V gene TRBV10-3 combines with J gene TRBJ1-2, with TRBD1 matching over 8 bases. Germline loops: CDR1 ENHRY, CDR2 SYGVKD. The CDR3 has 12 amino acids. In DNA, the CDR3 is TGTGCCAGCAGTTCGGACAGGGTTGACTACACCTTC. This encodes CASSSDRVDYTF.

The CDR3 spells CASSPRDRGLGSPLHF. CDR3 in DNA: TGTGCCAGCAGCCCCCGGGACAGGGGTCTCGGTTCACCCCTCCACTTT. The chain combines TRBV11-1 with TRBJ1-6; 10 bases map to TRBD1. The CDR3 is 16 residues long. Germline V CDR1 and CDR2: SGHAT, FQDESV (reference sequence). J gave up 9 bases and V 5 bases, and 10 bases lay outside the gene matches. The entire variable domain, with the rest obtained from reference TRBV11-1 and TRBJ1-6, is as follows: EAEVAQSPRYKITEKSQAVAFWCDPISGHATLYWYRQILGQGPELLVQFQDESVVDDSQLPKDRFSAERLKGVDSTLKIQPAELGDSAMYLCASSPRDRGLGSPLHFGNGTRLTVT.

The V gene is TRBV12-3 or TRBV12-4, the J gene TRBJ2-2, with D unresolved. V was cut by 6 bases and J by 4 bases, with 3 bases left in between. The CDR3 is made up of 11 amino acids. The CDR3 loop reads CASRSTGELFF. CDR3 in DNA: TGTGCCAGCAGAAGCACCGGGGAGCTGTTTTTT.

The rearrangement joins TRBV19 to TRBJ2-7; TRBD2 matches 8 bases. This CDR3 is built from 13 residues. Germline trimming cut 6 bases from V and 4 bases from J; bases unmatched to any gene: 5. Germline CDR1 LNHDA, CDR2 SQIVND (reference sequence). In DNA, the CDR3 is TGTGCCAGTAGGGCGGGAGGTTATTACGAGCAGTACTTC. Amino acid sequence: CASRAGGYYEQYF.